Listed below are T cell receptor beta chains from one sample, sequenced in a study of PD-1 blockade in mismatch repair-deficient tumors. Profiled with immunoSEQ multiplex PCR; TCRdb holds only in-frame clones, not every one. Among tens of thousands of clones, around 80% were seen once, and the ten largest hold under 3.5%. Source: PBMCs, taken 6 weeks after starting pembrolizumab. Receptors were obtained from an adult with mismatch repair-deficient cancer. Each CDR3 is given with its conserved first and last residue. The D gene is left open where the match is weak. Size tells how often a clone was seen (once, few, many) or the class of an expanded clone, and some rows leave it out.

D,J,V,length,size,CDR3,DNA
.,TRBJ2-7,TRBV28,14,few,CASSSTATSYEQYF,TGTGCCAGCAGTTCTACAGCTACCTCCTACGAGCAGTACTTC
TRBD1,TRBJ1-1,TRBV18,14,.,CASSPEGGATAAFF,TGTGCCAGCTCACCAGAAGGGGGCGCAACGGCAGCTTTCTTT
TRBD2,TRBJ2-3,TRBV7-9,15,.,CASSLAWEGQDTQYF,TGTGCCAGCAGCTTAGCGTGGGAGGGCCAAGATACGCAGTATTTT
.,TRBJ2-3,TRBV29-1,16,once,CSEKGTASAGTDTQYF,TGCAGCGAAAAGGGAACGGCTAGCGCCGGCACAGATACGCAGTATTTT
TRBD2,TRBJ2-7,TRBV11-2,19,.,CASSLDLIWIAGAPYEQYF,TGTGCCAGCAGCTTAGATCTAATATGGATAGCGGGAGCTCCCTACGAGCAGTACTTC
.,TRBJ2-1,TRBV18,16,.,CASSPGGTNRANEQFF,TGTGCCAGCTCACCAGGGGGGACCAATCGGGCCAATGAGCAGTTCTTC
TRBD2,TRBJ2-1,TRBV6-6,12,.,CASSYLPGLGFF,TGTGCCAGCAGTTACCTCCCGGGACTAGGCTTCTTC
.,TRBJ2-5,TRBV21-1,17,.,CASSLPGLAGHQETQYF,TGTGCCAGCAGCTTACCGGGACTAGCGGGACACCAAGAGACCCAGTACTTC
.,TRBJ2-6,TRBV7-2,15,.,CASSLASSGANVLTF,TGTGCCAGCAGCTTAGCTAGTTCTGGGGCCAACGTCCTGACTTTC
.,TRBJ2-7,TRBV5-1,16,.,CASSLGRDTNRREQYF,TGCGCCAGCAGCTTGGGCCGGGACACAAACCGTCGCGAGCAGTACTTC
.,TRBJ2-7,TRBV7-3,13,few,CASSLSSSYEQYF,TGTGCCAGCAGCTTATCCAGCTCCTACGAGCAGTACTTC
.,TRBJ2-5,TRBV5-6,14,.,CASSLGQLQETQYF,TGTGCCAGCAGCTTGGGACAGCTCCAAGAGACCCAGTACTTC
TRBD2,TRBJ2-5,TRBV5-1,16,.,CASRRTSGTGRETQYF,TGCGCCAGCAGGAGGACTAGCGGGACGGGTAGGGAGACCCAGTACTTC
TRBD2,TRBJ2-7,TRBV28,14,.,CASSRTSSLYEQYF,TGTGCCAGCAGTAGGACTAGCTCTTTGTACGAGCAGTACTTC
TRBD1,TRBJ2-7,TRBV27,14,.,CASSLFDRASEQYF,TGTGCCAGCAGTTTATTCGACAGGGCTAGCGAGCAGTACTTC
.,TRBJ2-7,TRBV5-1,13,.,CASSGGNPYEQYF,TGCGCCAGCAGCGGCGGTAACCCCTACGAGCAGTACTTC
TRBD2,TRBJ2-1,TRBV4-2,18,medium-sized,CASSQDVSLADSYNEQFF,TGTGCCAGCAGCCAAGATGTATCTCTAGCGGACTCCTACAATGAGCAGTTCTTC
.,TRBJ1-1,TRBV5-5,12,.,CASSLEGTEAFF,TGTGCCAGCAGCTTGGAGGGGACTGAAGCTTTCTTT
.,TRBJ2-1,TRBV7-3,12,.,CASSLLANEQFF,TGTGCCAGCAGCTTACTAGCGAATGAGCAGTTCTTC
TRBD2,TRBJ2-1,TRBV29-1,12,.,CSVAGVFNEQFF,TGCAGCGTAGCGGGAGTTTTCAATGAGCAGTTCTTC
.,TRBJ2-5,TRBV7-3,15,.,CASSLKGDGAETQYF,TGTGCCAGCAGCTTAAAGGGGGATGGAGCAGAGACCCAGTACTTC
TRBD2,TRBJ2-7,TRBV27,15,.,CASSPSSGNYYEQYF,TGTGCCAGCAGTCCCTCTAGCGGGAACTACTACGAGCAGTACTTC
.,TRBJ2-4,TRBV7-9,15,.,CASSLVTAVRDIQYF,TGTGCCAGCAGCTTGGTGACAGCCGTTAGGGACATTCAGTACTTC
TRBD1,TRBJ1-2,TRBV28,15,.,CASSSPAGGYYGYTF,TGTGCCAGCAGTTCGCCGGCAGGGGGCTACTATGGCTACACCTTC
TRBD2,TRBJ2-7,TRBV5-4,15,.,CASSLALAGVREQYF,TGTGCCAGCAGCTTGGCCCTAGCGGGAGTTCGGGAGCAGTACTTC
TRBD2,TRBJ2-1,TRBV19,16,.,CASTFRAGGLNNEQFF,TGTGCCAGTACCTTTAGGGCGGGAGGGCTCAACAATGAGCAGTTCTTC
.,TRBJ1-5,TRBV27,15,.,CASSLKGGARRPQHF,TGTGCCAGCAGTTTAAAGGGGGGGGCTCGGCGGCCCCAGCATTTT
TRBD2,TRBJ2-7,TRBV29-1,15,.,CSVEGRRTSGYEQYF,TGCAGCGTTGAAGGTCGGAGGACTAGCGGCTACGAGCAGTACTTC